This T cell receptor beta chain was identified in a study of T cell responses to AZD1222 COVID-19 vaccine. General study findings and limits: Among AZD1222 vaccinees, only six or seven were seropositive at baseline. White British people made up most donors, females outnumbered males, and clonal diversity was possibly underestimated.

Comment on this clone: The target antigen is unknown.

The germline gives CDR1 SGHTA, CDR2 FQGTGA. This CDR3 comprises 13 residues. Trimming pared 5 bases from V and 8 bases from J, leaving 13 bases between. Libraries were prepared by immunoSEQ multiplex PCR; TCRdb keeps only in-frame clonotypes and omits some of them. The data hold tens of thousands of clones, with around nine tenths observed a single time. This clonotype originated in an adult in good health. The chain joins TRBV7-3 to TRBJ2-1; possibly TRBD2 for D (5 bases). The material sequenced was peripheral blood, taken on day 0 of AZD1222 vaccination. CDR3 in DNA: TGTGCCAGCAGCCTCGGGAACGTCTATGAGCAGTTCTTC. Its translation is CASSLGNVYEQFF.